The next 17 T cell receptor beta chains were all read from a single sample in a study of cytotoxic CD8 clonotypes in ibrutinib-treated CLL. Assay: immunoSEQ multiplex PCR; the TCRdb copy retains only in-frame clones and omits some. The data hold 150,000 to 200,000 clones, with 70% to 90% observed a single time. This specimen consisted of PBMCs, obtained at disease progression, from a patient treated with ibrutinib. The source is a human donor with chronic lymphocytic leukemia.

This clone was seen more than once but under ten times. V and J are TRBV4-1 and TRBJ1-1, with unresolved D. Germline CDR1 MGHRA, CDR2 YSYEKL. V lost 4 bases and J 4 bases, leaving 16 bases between the germline ends. The length of the CDR3 is 15 residues. DNA for the CDR3: TGCGCCAGCAGCCGCGGAGTGGGATGGGGCACTGAAGCTTTCTTT. Encoded protein: CASSRGVGWGTEAFF.

The genes are TRBV11-3 and TRBJ2-7, with TRBD2 as a possible D gene (7 bases). The CDR3 has 16 residues. Trimming cost V 4 bases and J 1 base, with 17 bases left between them. Germline assignment: CDR1 SGHNT and CDR2 YENEEA. The CDR3 DNA sequence: TGTGCCAGCAGCTCGGGGGGTAGGGACACATCCTACGAGCAGTACTTC. This gives the protein CASSSGGRDTSYEQYF. The complete variable domain, with remaining parts taken from reference TRBV11-3 and TRBJ2-7, reads EAGVVQSPRYKIIEKKQPVAFWCNPISGHNTLYWYLQNLGQGPELLIRYENEEAVDDSQLPKDRFSAERLKGVDSTLKIQPAELGDSAVYLCASSSGGRDTSYEQYFGPGTRLTVT.

The sample holds many counts of this clone. The CDR3: CASSHNRGGTGELFF. The CDR3 coding sequence is TGTGCCAGCAGCCATAACAGGGGGGGCACCGGGGAGCTGTTTTTT. This sequence joins TRBV6-5 and TRBJ2-2; a possible D gene is TRBD1 (8 bases). The CDR3 runs to 15 residues. V was clipped by 6 bases and J by 4 bases, with 15 bases between them. CDR1 and CDR2 (germline): MNHEY, SVGAGI.

This clone has more than one count but fewer than ten. The gene calls are TRBV6-5 and TRBJ2-7; 9 bases line up with TRBD2. This CDR3 contains 16 residues. V was pared by 3 bases and J by 3 bases, with 9 bases of the junction left unmatched. In germline, CDR1 is MNHEY, CDR2 SVGAGI. CDR3: CASSYEWTSAIYEQYF. CDR3 nucleotide sequence: TGTGCCAGCAGTTATGAATGGACTAGCGCTATCTACGAGCAGTACTTC.

The rearrangement uses TRBV7-9 and TRBJ2-1; D possibly corresponds to TRBD2 (5 bases). The CDR3 is made up of 14 amino acids. CDR1 and CDR2 (germline): SEHNR, FQNEAQ (reference sequence). V shed 6 bases and J shed 8 bases, with 17 bases lying between them. CDR3 sequence (DNA): TGTGCCAGCAGTCCCGAGGGTAGTCTCGATGAGCAGTTCTTC. This translates into CASSPEGSLDEQFF.

V gene TRBV10-3 combines with J gene TRBJ1-5; D ambiguous. The CDR3 covers 15 residues. The V and J ends lost 5 bases and 3 bases respectively, with 14 bases between them. Germline V CDR1 and CDR2: ENHRY, SYGVKD. The CDR3 sequence: CAISYGWGDNQPQHF. The CDR3 region has the DNA TGTGCCATCAGTTACGGATGGGGAGACAATCAGCCCCAGCATTTT.

The chain combines TRBV19 with TRBJ2-7; the match to TRBD2 covers 7 bases. Germline CDR1 and CDR2: LNHDA and SQIVND (reference sequence). Unmatched junction bases numbered 5, after V lost 6 bases and J lost 3 bases. This CDR3 region has 13 residues. The CDR3 bases are TGTGCCAGTAGAGGCGGGAGTAGCTACGAGCAGTACTTC. Protein product: CASRGGSSYEQYF.

This clone was seen just once. The chain joins TRBV10-3 to TRBJ2-3, with 8 bases lining up with TRBD2. The V segment lost 2 bases and the J segment 3 bases; nucleotides outside the gene matches: 13. Germline V lookup: CDR1 ENHRY, CDR2 SYGVKD. The CDR3 is 18 residues long. The CDR3 nucleotides read TGTGCCATCAGTGAGCTCGGTTTTAGTGGCGGGGGGACAGATACGCAGTATTTT. This encodes CAISELGFSGGGTDTQYF.

The V call is TRBV30, the J call TRBJ1-3, with D perhaps matching TRBD1 (5 bases). Germline V gene data show CDR1 as GTSNPN and CDR2 as SVGIG (reference sequence). The CDR3 spans 14 residues. Trimming took 0 bases from V and 2 from J, leaving 8 bases between them. In nucleotides, the CDR3 is TGTGCCTGGAGTGTACGGGGGACTGGAAACACCATATATTTT. It specifies CAWSVRGTGNTIYF.

The CDR3 protein is CASSTRTGINTEAFF. The DNA for the CDR3 is TGCGCCAGCAGCACCCGGACAGGGATAAACACTGAAGCTTTCTTT. The V gene is TRBV5-1, the J gene TRBJ1-1, with 8 bases aligning to TRBD1. Germline trimming cut 4 bases from V and 2 bases from J; bases unmatched to any gene: 7. The CDR3 is 15 residues long. In germline, CDR1 is SGHRS, CDR2 YFSETQ. The variable domain in full, with the rest retrieved from reference TRBV5-1 and TRBJ1-1, is KAGVTQTPRYLIKTRGQQVTLSCSPISGHRSVSWYQQTPGQGLQFLFEYFSETQRNKGNFPGRFSGRQFSNSRSEMNVSTLELGDSALYLCASSTRTGINTEAFFGQGTRLTVV.

This chain's CDR3 is CASSLLVFGPANTEAFF. The CDR3 nucleotides are TGTGCCAGCAGCTTATTGGTTTTTGGGCCGGCGAACACTGAAGCTTTCTTT. The V and J genes are TRBV7-6 and TRBJ1-1; D not resolved. There are 17 residues in the CDR3. V lost 2 bases to trimming and J lost 1 base, with 17 bases between them. Looked up from germline, CDR1 is SGHVS and CDR2 is FNYEAQ.

This clone has just a few counts. The genes are TRBV5-1 and TRBJ1-2; D is unclear. The V gene lost 0 bases and the J gene lost 5 bases, with 8 bases spanning the gap. The CDR3 has 13 residues. From germline, CDR1 is SGHRS and CDR2 YFSETQ. Written as DNA, the CDR3 is TGCGCCAGCAGCTTGGCTGTTGAGTATGGCTACACCTTC. Translation gives CASSLAVEYGYTF.

V gene TRBV10-3 combines with J gene TRBJ2-1; the D gene is possibly TRBD2 (6 bases). Germline CDR1 is ENHRY and CDR2 is SYGVKD. CDR3 length: 14 residues. V was shortened by 7 bases and J by 4 bases, with 14 bases between the two germline ends. CDR3 protein: CAITRESAYNEQFF. CDR3 coding DNA: TGTGCCATCACTCGGGAGTCCGCTTACAATGAGCAGTTCTTC.

The V call is TRBV5-1, the J call TRBJ2-7, with D tentatively TRBD1 (6 bases). CDR1 is SGHRS, CDR2 YFSETQ, per germline. The length of the CDR3 is 15 residues. V shed 7 bases and J shed 2 bases, with 19 bases lying between them. Here the CDR3 reads CASRFFLQGTYEQYF. The CDR3 DNA reads as TGCGCCAGCCGTTTCTTTCTACAGGGCACCTACGAGCAGTACTTC.

This clone was recorded a few times. The chain employs TRBV5-4 and TRBJ1-4, with 12 positions matching TRBD1. Trimming at V came to 3 bases and at J to 7 bases, leaving 4 bases not matched to a gene. The CDR3 runs to 15 residues. From germline, CDR1 is SGHNT and CDR2 YYREEE (reference sequence). The CDR3 sequence: CASSSGTGGFEKLFF. The CDR3, as DNA: TGTGCCAGCAGCTCCGGGACAGGGGGCTTTGAAAAACTGTTTTTT.

V is TRBV5-4 and J is TRBJ2-7, with TRBD1 as a possible D gene (6 bases). Deletions cut 4 bases from V and 3 bases from J, with 14 bases between. The CDR3 is 14 amino acids. The V gene's germline CDR1 is SGHNT and CDR2 YYREEE (reference sequence). The CDR3 protein is CASSRPGHYYEQYF. The DNA for the CDR3 is TGTGCCAGCAGCCGACCGGGACACTACTACGAGCAGTACTTC.

The V and J genes are TRBV9 and TRBJ2-4; 10 nucleotides match TRBD2. The CDR3 sequence is 15 residues long. Germline V gene data show CDR1 as SGDLS and CDR2 as YYNGEE. With V trimmed by 0 bases and J by 8 bases, 5 bases remained unmatched. Here the CDR3 reads CASSVVAGGRDIQYF. For the CDR3, the DNA is TGTGCCAGCAGCGTAGTAGCGGGAGGCCGAGACATTCAGTACTTC.